A selection of T cell receptor beta chains follows, all from one sample in a study of OX40 agonist ivuxolimab in advanced cancers. Sequencing used immunoSEQ multiplex PCR; TCRdb keeps in-frame clones, though not all of them. The sample gives roughly 70,000 clones, around 85% of which show up once; 4% is in the top ten. The sample here was CD4+ or CD8+ T cells sorted from blood, taken in a trial of the OX40 agonist ivuxolimab. These receptors all stem from an adult with an advanced solid tumor such as melanoma, head and neck, liver or kidney cancer. Each CDR3 is given with its conserved first and last residue. Each record gives: D gene, J gene, V gene, CDR3 protein, CDR3 DNA. The D gene is left open where the match is weak.

>TRBD1|TRBJ2-7|TRBV30
CAWTPGQGYEQYF
TGTGCCTGGACTCCGGGACAGGGCTACGAGCAGTACTTC
>NA|TRBJ1-5|TRBV10-3
CAIIKVNQPQHF
TGTGCCATCATCAAGGTAAATCAGCCCCAGCATTTT
>NA|TRBJ1-1|TRBV7-8
CASRQGANTEAFF
TGTGCCAGCCGCCAGGGCGCGAACACTGAAGCTTTCTTT
>NA|TRBJ2-7|TRBV14
CASSQQLYEQYF
TGTGCCAGCAGCCAACAGCTCTACGAGCAGTACTTC
>NA|TRBJ1-5|TRBV19
CASSIAAINQPQHF
TGTGCCAGTAGTATAGCGGCAATCAATCAGCCCCAGCATTTT
>NA|TRBJ2-2|TRBV6-5
CASKTYNTGELFF
TGTGCCAGCAAGACCTACAACACCGGGGAGCTGTTTTTT
>NA|TRBJ2-1|TRBV28
CASSFREKFYNEQFF
TGTGCCAGCAGTTTCCGGGAGAAGTTCTACAATGAGCAGTTCTTC
>NA|TRBJ1-6|TRBV2
CASTRQTNSPLHF
TGTGCCAGCACTCGGCAGACTAATTCACCCCTCCACTTT
>NA|TRBJ1-5|TRBV2
CASPGRAASNQPQHF
TGTGCCAGCCCGGGTAGGGCAGCTAGCAATCAGCCCCAGCATTTT
>NA|TRBJ2-7|TRBV15
CATSREGREQYF
TGTGCCACCAGCAGAGAAGGACGGGAGCAGTACTTC
>NA|TRBJ2-1|TRBV5-4
CASSLGTPYYNEQFF
TGTGCCAGCAGCCTGGGGACCCCCTACTACAATGAGCAGTTCTTC
>NA|TRBJ2-1|TRBV11-2
CASSLGTASGEQFF
TGTGCCAGCAGCTTAGGGACAGCCTCTGGTGAGCAGTTCTTC
>TRBD1|TRBJ2-7|TRBV19
CASRKTGTGNLYEQYF
TGTGCCAGTCGCAAGACCGGGACAGGGAATTTATACGAGCAGTACTTC